This TCR beta chain came from a study of shared clonotypes between healthy human individuals. Concerning this clone itself: What it recognizes is unknown.

The assay was carried out at the deep level. TCRdb keeps only in-frame clones here, not all; method: immunoSEQ multiplex PCR. Here the sample spans about 2,100,000 clones, about 93% being singletons. Study findings and constraints: Estimated clonotype richness was generally higher in naive than memory subsets. Several donors held about 5% of naive CD4 clonotypes in common.

Germline CDR1 SGHAT, CDR2 FQNNGV. The V segment lost 5 bases and the J segment 4 bases; nucleotides outside the gene matches: 8. CDR3 length equals 16 residues. Positively selected for CCR7, the CD45RO-negative cells used as naive CD8 cells excluded terminally differentiated effector memory CD45RA+ cells. All the donors were Caucasian adults who lived in Nashville, Tennessee. The sequencing input was naive CD8+ T cells from PBMCs. This rearrangement joins TRBV11-2 to TRBJ2-7; TRBD2 matches at 13 bases. This clonotype was sampled from a young man in good health. Some clones in this sample may be carry-over from other donors' samples. The CDR3 DNA reads as TGTGCCAGCAGCCACCCGACTAGCGGGAGGTGGTACGAGCAGTACTTC. Its translation is CASSHPTSGRWYEQYF.